A single sample gave rise to the 26 T cell receptor beta chains below, sequenced in a study of T cell responses to AZD1222 COVID-19 vaccine. Measured with immunoSEQ multiplex PCR; TCRdb has only the in-frame clones, and not every one. Of about 140,000 clones in the sample, about 90% were seen once. The sequences come from peripheral blood, collected on day 0 of AZD1222 vaccination. The source is an adult in good health.

A single count supports this clone. In nucleotides, the CDR3 is TGCAGTGCTCCGATATTGACTGAAGCTTTCTTT. As protein: CSAPILTEAFF. The J gene is TRBJ1-1, the V gene TRBV20-1; D remains ambiguous. V lost 5 bases to trimming and J lost 5 bases, with 9 bases between them. CDR3 length: 11 residues. Per germline, CDR1 DFQATT and CDR2 SNEGSKA (reference sequence).

This chain joins TRBV24-1 and TRBJ2-3, with 8 bases that match TRBD2. Germline loops: CDR1 KGHDR, CDR2 SFDVKD. The CDR3 consists of 15 residues. The V and J ends lost 7 bases and 0 bases, in that order; junction bases with no gene match: 5. CDR3 region: CATRDSGASTDTQYF. Here the CDR3 DNA reads TGTGCCACCAGGGATAGCGGGGCTAGCACAGATACGCAGTATTTT.

The chain couples TRBV28 to TRBJ1-4; 7 positions match TRBD1. CDR1 and CDR2 from the germline V gene are MDHEN and SYDVKM. V gave up 6 bases and J gave up 3 bases; unmatched junction bases: 7. The CDR3 contains 15 residues. Here the CDR3 reads CASSRQGLSNEKLFF. Here the CDR3 DNA reads TGTGCCAGCAGCCGACAGGGCTTGTCTAATGAAAAACTGTTTTTT.

This rearrangement joins TRBV19 to TRBJ2-3; tentative D call: TRBD1 (6 bases). V was trimmed by 10 bases and J by 0 bases, leaving 14 bases between them. This CDR3 spans 14 amino acids. Looked up from germline, CDR1 is LNHDA and CDR2 is SQIVND (reference sequence). The CDR3 loop is CATQTGPSTDTQYF. The CDR3 coding sequence is TGTGCCACCCAAACAGGGCCCAGCACAGATACGCAGTATTTT.

The V and J genes are TRBV10-3 and TRBJ2-3, with D perhaps TRBD1 (6 bases). Germline CDR1 ENHRY, CDR2 SYGVKD. The CDR3 runs 15 residues. Trimming shortened V by 6 bases and J by 3 bases, and 16 bases separated the two germline ends. The CDR3 here is CAIRPGHTETDTQYF. The CDR3 DNA reads TGTGCCATCAGACCGGGACACACGGAGACAGATACGCAGTATTTT.

V gene TRBV9 combines with J gene TRBJ1-6; 7 bases match TRBD1. Germline CDR1 is SGDLS and CDR2 is YYNGEE. The CDR3 consists of 15 residues. V gave up 4 bases and J gave up 6 bases; unmatched junction bases: 7. In DNA, the CDR3 is TGTGCCAGCAGCATAAGGGACAGCTTTAATTCACCCCTCCACTTT. Protein product: CASSIRDSFNSPLHF.

The chain uses TRBV6-5 and TRBJ2-7; 10 nucleotides agree with TRBD1. Germline V gene lookup returns CDR1 MNHEY and CDR2 SVGAGI. CDR3 length equals 15 residues. V shed 6 bases and J 9 bases; nucleotides not matched to a gene: 14. The CDR3 DNA reads as TGTGCCAGCAGAGCCGGAGGGACAGGGGAATTAGGGCAGTACTTC. Translation gives CASRAGGTGELGQYF.

This chain uses TRBV28 with TRBJ1-1; D perhaps matches TRBD1 (6 bases). The CDR3 covers 14 residues. V was pared by 8 bases and J by 9 bases, with 22 bases between. Germline V gene sequence: CDR1 MDHEN, CDR2 SYDVKM. In DNA form, the CDR3 reads TGTGCCAGCGGAAGGGGGGGAGGTGGAACCCAAGCTTTCTTT. This codes for CASGRGGGGTQAFF.

The chain couples TRBV6-6 to TRBJ2-7; 13 bases are a match to TRBD2. J gave up 2 bases and V 6 bases, and 19 bases lay outside the gene matches. Germline loops: CDR1 MNHNY, CDR2 SVGAGI (reference sequence). This CDR3 is 20 amino acids long. Written as DNA, the CDR3 is TGTGCCAGCAGCTCACCACCGGGACTAGCGGGACCCGGACCACCCTACGAGCAGTACTTC. Residues: CASSSPPGLAGPGPPYEQYF.

The chain is built from TRBV9 and TRBJ2-2; D is uncertain. CDR3 length: 14 residues. V was trimmed by 0 bases and J by 1 base, leaving 4 bases between them. Germline values: CDR1 SGDLS, CDR2 YYNGEE. The CDR3 DNA follows: TGTGCCAGCAGCGTAGTAGGGAACACCGGGGAGCTGTTTTTT. Translation gives CASSVVGNTGELFF.

CDR3 DNA sequence: TGTGCCAGCAGCTTAACCTTCTCTGGAAACACCATATATTTT. Translation: CASSLTFSGNTIYF. The chain is built from TRBV7-9 and TRBJ1-3; D ambiguous. CDR3 length: 14 amino acids. Looked up from germline, CDR1 is SEHNR and CDR2 is FQNEAQ (reference sequence). V gave up 2 bases and J gave up 0 bases, with 5 bases separating them.

The chain employs TRBV5-4 and TRBJ1-4, with D unclear. The CDR3 has 15 amino acids. Germline assignment: CDR1 SGHNT and CDR2 YYREEE (reference sequence). V lost 2 bases, J lost 5 bases, and 13 bases lay in between. CDR3: CASSFTGLPNEKLFF. Here the CDR3 DNA reads TGTGCCAGCAGCTTTACCGGGCTGCCGAATGAAAAACTGTTTTTT. The entire variable domain, with the rest obtained from reference TRBV5-4 and TRBJ1-4, is as follows: ETGVTQSPTHLIKTRGQQVTLRCSSQSGHNTVSWYQQALGQGPQFIFQYYREEENGRGNFPPRFSGLQFPNYSSELNVNALELDDSALYLCASSFTGLPNEKLFFGSGTQLSVL.

V and J are TRBV7-3 and TRBJ2-1; D is ambiguous. Germline V CDR1 and CDR2: SGHTA, FQGTGA. This CDR3 is 14 amino acids long. The V end lost 5 bases, the J end lost 4 bases, and 12 bases lay between the germline ends. The CDR3 DNA is TGTGCCAGCAGCCCTGGACCGGCTTACAATGAGCAGTTCTTC. Protein sequence: CASSPGPAYNEQFF.

The chain recombines TRBV6-5 with TRBJ2-1, with 7 bases identical to TRBD2. The ends lost 2 bases at V and 6 bases at J; junction bases unmatched: 7. CDR1 and CDR2 from the germline V gene are MNHEY and SVGAGI. The CDR3 is made up of 15 amino acids. This CDR3 reads CASSYPGGPGNEQFF. The CDR3 bases are TGTGCCAGCAGTTACCCGGGGGGACCAGGCAATGAGCAGTTCTTC.

The V gene is TRBV28, the J gene TRBJ2-1; 10 nucleotides line up with TRBD2. V dropped 2 bases and J dropped 4; count of bases not matched to a gene: 5. There are 16 residues in the CDR3. Per the germline V gene, CDR1 is MDHEN and CDR2 is SYDVKM. The CDR3 sequence: CASSLIGLAAYNEQFF. The CDR3 DNA follows: TGTGCCAGCAGTTTAATAGGACTAGCGGCTTACAATGAGCAGTTCTTC.

The V and J genes are TRBV7-9 and TRBJ1-6, with D unclear. Germline CDR1 SEHNR, CDR2 FQNEAQ (reference sequence). The V gene lost 0 bases and the J gene lost 3 bases, with 0 bases spanning the gap. The CDR3 is made up of 13 amino acids. CDR3 DNA sequence: TGTGCCAGCAGCTTAGCCTATAATTCACCCCTCCACTTT. This encodes CASSLAYNSPLHF.

The V and J genes are TRBV23-1 and TRBJ2-4; possibly TRBD2 for D (6 bases). TRBV23-1 is an open reading frame, and its role is uncertain. V gave up 0 bases and J gave up 2 bases, with 20 bases separating them. The CDR3 is made up of 19 amino acids. CDR3 sequence: CASSQSGIGRGVTKNIQYF. In nucleotides, the CDR3 is TGCGCCAGCAGTCAATCGGGAATAGGGCGGGGTGTAACCAAAAACATTCAGTACTTC.

The chain carries TRBV28 and TRBJ1-1, with D unclear. The V and J ends lost 3 bases and 4 bases respectively, with 12 bases between them. The CDR3 contains 14 residues. Germline assignment: CDR1 MDHEN and CDR2 SYDVKM. The CDR3 loop is CASSFSVLSTEAFF. In nucleotides, the CDR3 is TGTGCCAGCAGTTTCTCCGTCCTGAGCACTGAAGCTTTCTTT.

Regarding this clone: The sample has other DNA sequences that encode this CDR3 too. This chain joins TRBV5-6 and TRBJ1-1; perhaps TRBD1 as D (5 bases). In germline, CDR1 is SGHDT, CDR2 YYEEEE. V gave up 2 bases and J gave up 1 base, with 6 bases separating them. The CDR3 loop spans 13 amino acids. The CDR3 bases are TGTGCCAGCAGCTTAGACAGGAACACTGAAGCTTTCTTT. Its protein is CASSLDRNTEAFF.

The V call is TRBV2, the J call TRBJ2-1; D is perhaps TRBD2 (7 bases). The CDR3 covers 17 residues. Germline V gene sequence: CDR1 SNHLY, CDR2 FYNNEI. V lost 0 bases and J lost 5, with 17 bases in between. The CDR3 sequence is CASSEALRRGPHNEQFF. CDR3 DNA sequence: TGTGCCAGCAGTGAAGCGCTTCGGCGGGGGCCCCACAATGAGCAGTTCTTC.

The rearrangement joins TRBV5-4 to TRBJ1-4, with 7 bases lining up with TRBD1. The CDR3 covers 16 residues. The germline V gene encodes CDR1 SGHNT and CDR2 YYREEE (reference sequence). The V segment lost 0 bases and the J segment 8 bases; nucleotides outside the gene matches: 10. The CDR3 is CASSLGGTAQGEKLFF. CDR3 nucleotides: TGTGCCAGCAGCTTGGGGGGGACAGCCCAAGGGGAAAAACTGTTTTTT.

This sequence joins TRBV6-5 and TRBJ2-7; the D gene is possibly TRBD2 (5 bases). V dropped 0 bases and J dropped 5 bases, with 8 bases sitting between them. This CDR3 has 13 amino acids. Germline CDR1 and CDR2: MNHEY and SVGAGI. The CDR3 sequence is CASSYSTGNEQYF. The CDR3, as DNA: TGTGCCAGCAGTTACTCGACGGGAAACGAGCAGTACTTC.

The rearrangement joins TRBV6-2 or TRBV6-3 to TRBJ2-2, with D unclear. V dropped 2 bases and J dropped 4 bases, with 11 bases sitting between them. Germline CDR1 MNHEY, CDR2 SVGEGT. The length of the CDR3 is 15 residues. CDR3 bases: TGTGCCAGCAGTTACGTCGGGTTGAGCACCGGGGAGCTGTTTTTT. It is translated as CASSYVGLSTGELFF.

The chain is built from TRBV28 and TRBJ2-1; TRBD2 is a possible D gene (6 bases). Germline-derived CDR1 and CDR2 are MDHEN and SYDVKM. The ends were cut back, 6 bases at V and 7 bases at J, with 16 bases in the middle. CDR3 length: 14 amino acids. The CDR3: CASRNGGSGNEQFF. CDR3 coding DNA: TGTGCCAGCAGGAATGGGGGGAGTGGTAATGAGCAGTTCTTC. Supplemented by reference TRBV28 and TRBJ2-1, the full variable domain reads DVKVTQSSRYLVKRTGEKVFLECVQDMDHENMFWYRQDPGLGLRLIYFSYDVKMKEKGDIPEGYSVSREKKERFSLILESASTNQTSMYLCASRNGGSGNEQFFGPGTRLTVL.

V is TRBV6-2 or TRBV6-3 and J is TRBJ2-1; 11 bases align to TRBD2. The CDR3 has 17 amino acids. From germline, CDR1 is MNHEY and CDR2 SVGEGT. V gave up 2 bases and J gave up 4 bases; unmatched junction bases: 7. The CDR3 loop is CASSYPNRLAGYNEQFF. The CDR3 nucleotides are TGTGCCAGCAGTTACCCCAACCGACTAGCGGGGTACAATGAGCAGTTCTTC.

This chain connects TRBV9 to TRBJ2-1, with 12 bases that match TRBD2. Germline lookup yields CDR1 SGDLS and CDR2 YYNGEE. V lost 0 bases and J lost 2; bases outside the gene matches: 15. CDR3 size: 21 residues. In nucleotides, the CDR3 is TGTGCCAGCAGCGTAGACAGGCCCCTAGCGGGAGGGCCTTTTACCTACAATGAGCAGTTCTTC. Residues: CASSVDRPLAGGPFTYNEQFF.